The clone carrying this T cell receptor (beta chain) was found many times. What it recognizes is unknown. MiXCR was run by TCRdb on the 5' RACE reads, yielding one entry per CDR3 protein. Among hundreds of thousands of distinct CDR3 sequences listed, 10% to 15% were seen once. This specimen comes from a study of identical twins. Points from the study as a whole: Fewer insertions marked abundant cord blood beta clonotypes; young adult naive trended weakly, memory not at all. Models, which agreed with sharing between unrelated individuals, nonetheless underestimated the out-of-frame TCR alpha sharing seen in monozygotic twins.

The CDR3 runs to 12 residues. The germline CDR1 and CDR2 sequences are MNHEY and SMNVEV (reference sequence). V lost 5 bases and J lost 6, with 9 bases in between. These sequences were also reported in another study, on yellow fever vaccine responses in identical twins.

The clonotype was recovered from a woman between 18 and 29 years old in good health. The chain links TRBV27 to TRBJ2-3, with unresolved D. The sequenced sample consisted of PBMCs. The CDR3 here is CASSALRDTQYF. The DNA for the CDR3 is TGTGCCAGCAGTGCCCTAAGGGATACGCAGTATTTT.